Presented here are 29 T cell receptor beta chains from one specimen sequenced in a study of lymphopenia after photon versus proton radiotherapy (dated by TCRdb to the late 2010s). The library came from the immunoSEQ multiplex PCR assay. TCRdb limited this immuneACCESS table to in-frame rearrangements with V and J called. A share of clones is missing; checked studies link under half to unresolved V genes, and the rest is unexplained. For this sample the table gives some 26,000 clones, of which 81% were detected only once. The ten biggest clones cover around a third of the sample. The sample consisted of peripheral blood, taken from a patient treated with photon-based radiotherapy. Receptors were obtained from a man aged 50 to 59 with gastric cancer.

The CDR3 bases are TGTGCCAGCAGCTTGTGGGGCTCGGGGGAGCAGTACGTC. Encoded protein: CASSLWGSGEQYV. The chain links TRBV5-4 to TRBJ2-7; D could derive from TRBD1 or TRBD2 (5 bases each). V dropped 1 base and J dropped 7 bases, with 12 bases sitting between them. Germline V gene sequence: CDR1 SGHNT, CDR2 YYREEE (reference sequence). The CDR3 extends over 13 amino acids.

This clone showed up just a few times. The chain has TRBV4-1 and TRBJ2-2; D tentatively reads TRBD1 or TRBD2 (5 bases each). CDR1 is MGHRA and CDR2 is YSYEKL in the germline V gene. The CDR3 loop spans 14 amino acids. V was pared by 1 base and J by 4 bases, with 7 bases between. The DNA for the CDR3 is TGCGCCAGCAGCCAAGGGGACCTCACCGGGGAGCTGTTTTTT. It yields the protein CASSQGDLTGELFF.

This clone was found a few times. This sequence joins TRBV7-9 and TRBJ1-2; D ambiguous. The germline V and J ends were trimmed by 5 bases and 1 base, with 20 bases remaining between them. CDR1 and CDR2 from the germline V gene are SEHNR and FQNEAQ (reference sequence). The CDR3 runs to 17 residues. The CDR3 is CASSPLGAEILNYGYTF. CDR3 DNA: TGTGCCAGCAGCCCCCTAGGTGCCGAGATCCTTAACTATGGCTACACCTTC.

The chain joins TRBV6-4 to TRBJ1-2; the D gene is possibly TRBD1 (5 bases). Germline V lookup: CDR1 MRHNA, CDR2 SNTAGT. The length of the CDR3 is 14 residues. Trimming pared 4 bases from V and 4 bases from J, leaving 13 bases between. This CDR3 is CASSAEFRGYGYTF. CDR3 sequence (DNA): TGTGCCAGCAGTGCGGAATTTAGGGGCTATGGCTACACCTTC.

This rearrangement joins TRBV2 to TRBJ2-7, with D possibly called TRBD1 or TRBD2 (5 bases each). Trimming stripped 6 bases from V and 0 bases from J, with 18 bases between. The germline CDR1 and CDR2 sequences are SNHLY and FYNNEI. This CDR3 region has 16 residues. The CDR3 here is CASSEGPPLSSYEQYF. For the CDR3, the DNA is TGTGCCAGCAGCGAGGGACCACCGCTCAGCTCCTACGAGCAGTACTTC.

The chain couples TRBV7-9 to TRBJ2-1, with D tentatively TRBD1 (6 bases). Germline CDR1 and CDR2: SEHNR and FQNEAQ (reference sequence). The V end lost 6 bases, the J end lost 6 bases, and 18 bases lay between the germline ends. The CDR3 is 15 residues long. CDR3 sequence reads: CASRSPQGIGNEQFF. The DNA of the CDR3 is TGTGCCAGCAGGTCTCCTCAGGGGATCGGCAATGAGCAGTTCTTC.

V and J are TRBV19 and TRBJ1-2; no clear D. The germline CDR1 and CDR2 sequences are LNHDA and SQIVND (reference sequence). V was pared by 3 bases and J by 4 bases, with 6 bases between. The CDR3 contains 12 residues. The CDR3 region is CASSMEAYGYTF. The CDR3 DNA sequence: TGTGCCAGTAGTATGGAAGCCTATGGCTACACCTTC.

V and J are TRBV5-6 and TRBJ1-2, with D possibly being TRBD1 (5 bases). V was shortened by 1 base and J by 7 bases, with 8 bases between the two germline ends. The CDR3 covers 12 residues. Germline V gene data show CDR1 as SGHDT and CDR2 as YYEEEE. CDR3 amino acids: CASSLSGSGYTF. CDR3 nucleotide sequence: TGTGCCAGCAGCTTGTCAGGGAGTGGCTACACCTTC. Full variable domain (rest looked up from reference TRBV5-6 and TRBJ1-2): DAGVTQSPTHLIKTRGQQVTLRCSPKSGHDTVSWYQQALGQGPQFIFQYYEEEERQRGNFPDRFSGHQFPNYSSELNVNALLLGDSALYLCASSLSGSGYTFGSGTRLTVV.

This clone was observed a handful of times. The chain carries TRBV11-1 and TRBJ2-1, with D uncertain. Trimming removed 2 bases from V and 0 bases from J, with 11 bases in between. This CDR3 is 16 amino acids long. Germline lookup yields CDR1 SGHAT and CDR2 FQDESV (reference sequence). CDR3 residues: CASSLIGISSYNEQFF. The CDR3 coding sequence is TGTGCCAGCAGCTTAATTGGCATCAGCTCCTACAATGAGCAGTTCTTC.

The rearrangement joins TRBV18 to TRBJ2-4, with TRBD2 as a possible D gene (5 bases). V dropped 7 bases and J dropped 2 bases, with 18 bases sitting between them. Germline CDR1 KGHSH, CDR2 LQKENI. CDR3 size: 16 residues. Here the CDR3 reads CASLLGGPGTKNIQYF. For the CDR3, the DNA is TGTGCCAGCTTACTAGGAGGACCAGGAACCAAAAACATTCAGTACTTC.

This clone was observed a handful of times. J is TRBJ2-7 and V is TRBV14; D may correspond to TRBD1 or TRBD2 (5 bases each). Trimming removed 4 bases from V and 2 bases from J, with 12 bases in between. This CDR3 is 14 amino acids long. Germline assignment: CDR1 SGHDN and CDR2 FVKESK. The CDR3 region is CASSLGDVAYEQYF. The CDR3 DNA reads TGTGCCAGCAGCCTTGGGGACGTAGCCTACGAGCAGTACTTC.

J is TRBJ1-6 and V is TRBV18; the match to TRBD1 covers 7 bases. Trimming cost V 6 bases and J 10 bases; bases outside gene matches: 6. This CDR3 is built from 13 residues. CDR1 is KGHSH, CDR2 LQKENI, per germline. The CDR3 protein is CASSRDSFSPLHF. For the CDR3, the DNA is TGTGCCAGCTCCCGGGACAGTTTCTCACCCCTCCACTTT.

V gene TRBV29-1 combines with J gene TRBJ2-2; D is uncertain. V lost 3 bases and J 3 bases, leaving 8 bases between the germline ends. Per germline, CDR1 SQVTM and CDR2 ANQGSEA. This CDR3 spans 13 amino acids. The CDR3 is CSVDLGYTGELFF. CDR3 nucleotides: TGCAGCGTTGATTTGGGTTACACCGGGGAGCTGTTTTTT.

The rearrangement uses TRBV14 and TRBJ2-7, with 7 bases lining up with TRBD1. Germline V gene data show CDR1 as SGHDN and CDR2 as FVKESK. Trimming took 2 bases from V and 4 from J; bases not matched to a gene: 11. The CDR3 has 16 amino acids. The CDR3: CASSQYLGQPRYEQYF. CDR3 DNA: TGTGCCAGCAGCCAATATCTGGGACAGCCAAGATACGAGCAGTACTTC.

The rearrangement links TRBV13 to TRBJ2-3; D is unclear. V lost 1 base and J lost 2, with 13 bases in between. Germline V gene data show CDR1 as PRHDT and CDR2 as FYEKMQ (reference sequence). CDR3 size: 16 residues. Here the CDR3 reads CASSLEATRYTDTQYF. CDR3 coding DNA: TGTGCCAGCAGCTTAGAAGCTACGAGATACACAGATACGCAGTATTTT.

This chain connects TRBV9 to TRBJ2-3, with D unresolved. Germline CDR1 SGDLS, CDR2 YYNGEE. The CDR3 sequence is 13 residues long. The V and J ends lost 1 base and 2 bases respectively, with 5 bases between them. The CDR3 loop reads CASSVTYTDTQYF. CDR3 nucleotide sequence: TGTGCCAGCAGCGTAACATACACAGATACGCAGTATTTT.

V is TRBV19 and J is TRBJ2-5; TRBD1 is a possible D gene (5 bases). CDR3 length: 15 residues. Germline CDR1 and CDR2: LNHDA and SQIVND (reference sequence). V was shortened by 2 bases and J by 5 bases, with 15 bases between the two germline ends. CDR3 region: CASSIQGHPGETQYF. In DNA form, the CDR3 reads TGTGCCAGTAGTATACAGGGCCACCCGGGCGAGACCCAGTACTTC.

CDR3 DNA: TGTGCCAGTAGCCACTCTCAAAGCACAGATACGCAGTATTTT. Protein product: CASSHSQSTDTQYF. This chain links TRBV19 with TRBJ2-3, with no clear D. Germline CDR1 reads LNHDA; CDR2 reads SQIVND (reference sequence). The CDR3 sequence is 14 residues long. Trimming took 6 bases from V and 0 from J, leaving 10 bases between them.

The sample holds one count of this clone. This chain joins TRBV5-1 and TRBJ2-5, with 12 bases matching TRBD2. Germline CDR1 is SGHRS and CDR2 is YFSETQ. This CDR3 contains 16 residues. Losses at the gene ends were 2 bases for V and 1 base for J; bases not matched to a gene: 3. The CDR3 protein is CASSFTSGGPQETQYF. The CDR3 bases are TGCGCCAGCAGCTTTACTAGCGGGGGGCCCCAAGAGACCCAGTACTTC.

The chain couples TRBV5-6 to TRBJ2-1; D is perhaps TRBD2 (6 bases). CDR3 length equals 12 residues. V lost 5 bases and J 7 bases, leaving 10 bases between the germline ends. Germline V gene sequence: CDR1 SGHDT, CDR2 YYEEEE. The DNA of the CDR3 is TGTGCCAGCAGGGGACTTACGAATGAGCAGTTCTTC. This translates into CASRGLTNEQFF.

The gene calls are TRBV30 and TRBJ2-7; 8 positions match TRBD1. The length of the CDR3 is 14 residues. CDR1 and CDR2 from the germline V gene are GTSNPN and SVGIG (reference sequence). V dropped 4 bases and J dropped 5; count of bases not matched to a gene: 10. For the CDR3, the DNA is TGTGCCTGGAATCGAGGACAGGGTCTACACGAGCAGTACTTC. Translating gives CAWNRGQGLHEQYF.

The V and J genes are TRBV15 and TRBJ1-1; D might be TRBD1 (6 bases). The V and J ends lost 8 bases and 1 base respectively, with 11 bases between them. Germline CDR1 and CDR2: LNHNV and YYDKDF (reference sequence). The CDR3 spans 13 residues. The CDR3 DNA sequence: TGTGCCACCGGACAGTTTAGGAACACTGAAGCTTTCTTT. Residues: CATGQFRNTEAFF.

The J gene is TRBJ1-4, the V gene TRBV21-1; no check of the table's D call, TRBD1, against the DNA was made. TRBV21-1 is tagged as a pseudogene. This CDR3 region has 12 residues. The CDR3 is CASSNDSEKLFF. The CDR3 DNA follows: TGTGCCAGCAGCAACGACAGTGAAAAACTGTTTTTT.

This chain connects TRBV5-1 to TRBJ2-6; no clear D gene. This CDR3 is built from 13 residues. Germline V gives CDR1 SGHRS, CDR2 YFSETQ. The germline V and J ends were trimmed by 4 bases and 1 base, with 3 bases remaining between them. CDR3 region: CASSTSGANVLTF. The CDR3 DNA reads TGCGCCAGCAGCACTTCTGGGGCCAACGTCCTGACTTTC.

The chain has TRBV7-2 and TRBJ2-7; 7 nucleotides line up with TRBD1. The V gene end was trimmed by 5 bases and the J gene end by 4 bases; junction bases not matched to a gene: 5. In germline, CDR1 is SGHTA, CDR2 FQGNSA. There are 13 residues in the CDR3. The CDR3 DNA follows: TGTGCCAGCAGCCTTAACAGGGGATACGAGCAGTACTTC. It codes for CASSLNRGYEQYF.

V is TRBV6-1 and J is TRBJ1-1, with D perhaps TRBD1 (6 bases). Germline V gene lookup returns CDR1 MNHNS and CDR2 SASEGT. This CDR3 is 15 amino acids long. Trimming cost V 6 bases and J 3 bases, with 17 bases left between them. CDR3 protein: CASRAWGARDTEAFF. CDR3 coding DNA: TGTGCCAGCAGGGCATGGGGGGCGCGGGACACTGAAGCTTTCTTT.

The chain uses TRBV5-1 and TRBJ2-3, with 10 bases that match TRBD2. Germline V gene lookup returns CDR1 SGHRS and CDR2 YFSETQ. V shed 5 bases and J 5 bases; nucleotides not matched to a gene: 11. There are 16 residues in the CDR3. This CDR3 is CASRPRRAGGRDTQYF. The CDR3, as DNA: TGCGCCAGCAGGCCCAGGCGAGCGGGGGGGCGAGATACGCAGTATTTT.

The chain links TRBV9 to TRBJ2-5, with TRBD2 as a possible D gene (5 bases). Looked up from germline, CDR1 is SGDLS and CDR2 is YYNGEE. This CDR3 region has 14 residues. V dropped 1 base and J dropped 1 base, with 8 bases sitting between them. The CDR3 region has the DNA TGTGCCAGCAGCGTATGGGGAGCCCAAGAGACCCAGTACTTC. Amino acid sequence: CASSVWGAQETQYF.

The chain joins TRBV7-2 to TRBJ2-1, with D possibly being TRBD1 (6 bases). Trimming took 5 bases from V and 9 from J, leaving 11 bases between them. The CDR3 runs 12 residues. Germline V lookup: CDR1 SGHTA, CDR2 FQGNSA. The CDR3 protein is CASSRDIGEQFF. In DNA form, the CDR3 reads TGTGCCAGCAGCCGGGACATCGGTGAGCAGTTCTTC.